The 28 T cell receptor beta chains listed next were all sequenced from one sample in a study of regulatory T cells in long-lasting Graves disease. With iRepertoire HTBI primers and Arm-PCR of CDR3 regions, TCR beta libraries were built. TCRdb recomputed calls from the multiplex PCR reads with MiXCR, one row per CDR3 protein. The table lists just over 600,000 distinct CDR3 sequences, under 20% of them singletons. Indicated time point: newly diagnosed GD, antithyroid drugs for less than 3 months. The TCR library was made from RNA that had been extracted from PBMCs in TRIzol. Separately, the same data were catalogued under a study of T cells in Graves' hyperthyroidism and ophthalmopathy.

This specimen was peripheral blood mononuclear cells (PBMCs), taken at new diagnosis, from a patient treated with antithyroid drugs. Receptor source: a woman aged 25-40 years with Graves disease.

The genes are TRBV20-1 and TRBJ2-3; D is unresolved. This CDR3 contains 11 residues. CDR1 and CDR2 (germline): DFQATT, SNEGSKA (reference sequence). Trimming removed 6 bases at V and 6 bases at J, with 10 bases between. The DNA for the CDR3 is TGCAGTGCCCCAGGCGTTGATACGCAGTATTTT. It specifies CSAPGVDTQYF.

This clonotype was picked up many times. The rearrangement links TRBV5-1 to TRBJ1-1; no definite D call. CDR1 is SGHRS and CDR2 is YFSETQ in the germline V gene. CDR3 length equals 14 residues. Trimming took off 0 bases at V and 7 bases at J, with 13 bases between the two ends. This chain's CDR3 is CASSLDLPEVEAFF. CDR3 DNA sequence: TGCGCCAGCAGCTTGGACCTACCGGAAGTTGAAGCTTTCTTT.

V gene TRBV5-5 combines with J gene TRBJ2-5; no firm D call. The V end was cut by 2 bases, the J end by 5 bases, with 13 bases between. The CDR3 loop spans 14 amino acids. The germline CDR1 and CDR2 sequences are SGHKS and YYEKEE (reference sequence). CDR3 region: CASSFWNRVETQYF. The CDR3 nucleotides read TGTGCCAGCAGCTTCTGGAATCGGGTGGAGACCCAGTACTTC.

Regarding this clonotype: A clone one base away is much larger, so this may be a read error. The CDR3 loop is CASSFWTGCPTGNTIYF. CDR3 nucleotides: TGTGCCAGCAGTTTTTGGACAGGGTGCCCCACCGGGAACACCATATATTTT. The chain combines TRBV12-3 or TRBV12-4 with TRBJ1-3; TRBD1 aligns across 8 bases. The CDR3 consists of 17 residues. J was trimmed by 7 bases and V by 3 bases; bases with no gene match: 14.

This clonotype was seen a handful of times. The J gene is TRBJ1-2, the V gene TRBV14; no clear D. V lost 4 bases and J lost 1, with 10 bases in between. Germline-derived CDR1 and CDR2 are SGHDN and FVKESK. The CDR3 runs 14 residues. The CDR3 reads CASSPQALNYGYTF. The CDR3 DNA follows: TGTGCCAGCAGCCCTCAGGCGCTTAACTATGGCTACACCTTC.

Concerning this clonotype: This may come from a read error, since a much larger clone is one base off. The rearrangement links TRBV7-6 to TRBJ2-5; weak D call: TRBD2 (5 bases). The CDR3 runs 16 residues. CDR1 SGHVS and CDR2 FNYEAQ come from the germline V gene. Here the CDR3 DNA reads TGTGCCAGCAGCCTGGCCCCCCAGCAGCGGAACCTTGATCTTTTCTTC. It specifies CASSLAPQQRNLDLFF.

This clonotype has more than one count but fewer than ten. The junction and the germline gene differ at one end; a read error may be behind it. V is TRBV14 and J is TRBJ2-3, with TRBD2 matching 14 bases. In germline, CDR1 is SGHDN, CDR2 FVKESK. This CDR3 is 13 amino acids long. DNA for the CDR3: TGTGCCAGCAGCCAAGAGGGGACTAGCGGGAGAAGTTTT. This codes for CASSQEGTSGRSF.

This clonotype has a count of ten or more. The chain combines TRBV7-2 with TRBJ2-1; a weak D match, TRBD1 (5 bases). This CDR3 region has 14 residues. V was clipped by 4 bases and J by 0 bases, with 7 bases between them. Germline CDR1 and CDR2: SGHTA and FQGNSA. CDR3: CASSSRASYNEQFF. The DNA of the CDR3 is TGTGCCAGCAGCTCCAGGGCCTCCTACAATGAGCAGTTCTTC.

This clonotype was detected ten times or more. The rearrangement links TRBV7-8 to TRBJ2-3; 8 nucleotides line up with TRBD2. This CDR3 is built from 15 residues. The ends lost 5 bases at V and 1 base at J; junction bases unmatched: 5. The germline V gene encodes CDR1 SGHVS and CDR2 FQNEAQ. CDR3 region: CASSQGLARTDTQYF. The CDR3, as DNA: TGTGCCAGCAGCCAAGGACTAGCCCGCACAGATACGCAGTATTTT.

The rearrangement links TRBV6-1 to TRBJ2-7; either TRBD1 or TRBD2 may fit D (5 bases each). The ends were cut back, 8 bases at V and 4 bases at J, with 21 bases in the middle. The CDR3 length is 15 residues. Germline CDR1 is MNHNS and CDR2 is SASEGT. For the CDR3, the DNA is TGTGCCAGCGCGAAACCCGGGGCAGGGCTGTACGAGCAGTACTTC. This encodes CASAKPGAGLYEQYF.

The chain carries TRBV28 and TRBJ2-5; 9 nucleotides agree with TRBD2. V lost 5 bases, J lost 5 bases, and 9 bases stayed unmatched. The CDR3 consists of 15 residues. Germline V gene lookup returns CDR1 MDHEN and CDR2 SYDVKM. CDR3 nucleotide sequence: TGTGCCAGCAGTATAGCGGGAGTCTGGGTGGAGACCCAGTACTTC. This translates into CASSIAGVWVETQYF.

The sample holds a few counts of this clonotype. The chain carries TRBV5-1 and TRBJ2-7; D not certain. V was clipped by 4 bases and J by 4 bases, with 18 bases between them. The germline CDR1 and CDR2 sequences are SGHRS and YFSETQ. The CDR3 is made up of 15 amino acids. The CDR3 DNA is TGCGCCAGCAGCGTGGATGGGATAGGCGATTACGAGCAGTACTTC. Translating gives CASSVDGIGDYEQYF.

This clonotype has a handful of counts. The rearrangement links TRBV28 to TRBJ1-2; maybe TRBD1 (6 bases). There are 15 residues in the CDR3. The germline CDR1 and CDR2 sequences are MDHEN and SYDVKM. V was pared by 3 bases and J by 3 bases, with 14 bases between. The CDR3 DNA reads as TGTGCCAGCAGTTTCGGAGGGGGGAAGTACTATGGCTACACCTTC. Its protein product is CASSFGGGKYYGYTF.

This clonotype was picked up a small number of times. The chain joins TRBV5-1 to TRBJ2-1; 9 bases line up with TRBD2. The CDR3 length is 16 residues. Germline CDR1 reads SGHRS; CDR2 reads YFSETQ. V was pared by 2 bases and J by 10 bases, with 13 bases of the junction left unmatched. The CDR3 DNA follows: TGCGCCAGCAGCTTAAATGGACTAGCGCCTAACCGGGAGCAGTTCTTC. It encodes CASSLNGLAPNREQFF. The whole variable domain, filled in from reference TRBV5-1 and TRBJ2-1, reads KAGVTQTPRYLIKTRGQQVTLSCSPISGHRSVSWYQQTPGQGLQFLFEYFSETQRNKGNFPGRFSGRQFSNSRSEMNVSTLELGDSALYLCASSLNGLAPNREQFFGPGTRLTVL.

This clonotype came up many times. The V call is TRBV3-1, the J call TRBJ1-2; 8 bases agree with TRBD1. Germline V gives CDR1 LGHDT, CDR2 YNNKEL (reference sequence). Losses at the gene ends were 2 bases for V and 7 bases for J; bases not matched to a gene: 9. CDR3 length: 15 residues. The CDR3 spells CASSQLDRAFLGYTF. The CDR3 DNA reads as TGTGCCAGCAGCCAACTGGACAGGGCTTTTCTTGGCTACACCTTC.

This clonotype has ten or more counts. The chain employs TRBV27 and TRBJ1-2; TRBD1 agrees at 7 bases. V lost 7 bases to trimming and J lost 5 bases; unmatched junction nucleotides: 13. The CDR3 runs 15 residues. CDR1 MNHEY and CDR2 SMNVEV come from the germline V gene (reference sequence). The CDR3 protein is CASKQDRVEAYGYTF. CDR3 nucleotide sequence: TGTGCCAGCAAGCAAGACAGGGTTGAGGCGTATGGCTACACCTTC.

This clonotype turned up a few times. V is TRBV28 and J is TRBJ2-3; 7 nucleotides match TRBD2. Per the germline V gene, CDR1 is MDHEN and CDR2 is SYDVKM. After removal of 5 bases from V and 2 bases from J, the junction contained 10 bases not matched to a gene. The CDR3 covers 16 residues. In DNA form, the CDR3 reads TGTGCCAGCAGTCCCCCAGCTGGGACTAACACAGATACGCAGTATTTT. Encoded protein: CASSPPAGTNTDTQYF.

The table lists this clonotype with a few counts. Here the CDR3 omits its conserved ending phenylalanine or tryptophan, so a read error is the likely source. V is TRBV20-1 and J is TRBJ1-1; TRBD1 agrees at 9 bases. CDR1 is DFQATT, CDR2 SNEGSKA, per germline (reference sequence). After removal of 0 bases from V and 5 bases from J, the junction contained 7 bases not matched to a gene. This CDR3 comprises 15 residues. The CDR3 nucleotides are TGCAGTGCTAGAGATCAGGGACAGGGAAGAACTGAAGCTTTCCTT. It codes for CSARDQGQGRTEAFL.

The chain couples TRBV3-1 to TRBJ2-1, with 7 bases matching TRBD1. V was pared by 4 bases and J by 6 bases, with 3 bases of the junction left unmatched. The CDR3 runs to 13 residues. Germline lookup yields CDR1 LGHDT and CDR2 YNNKEL (reference sequence). CDR3 coding DNA: TGTGCCAGCAGCCCCCACAGGGGCAATGAGCAGTTCTTC. Translating gives CASSPHRGNEQFF.

This clonotype was detected ten times or more. This chain uses TRBV29-1 with TRBJ2-1, with 14 bases identical to TRBD2. J lost 12 bases, V lost 7 bases, and 5 bases had no gene match. The CDR3 extends over 12 amino acids. Germline V lookup: CDR1 SQVTM, CDR2 ANQGSEA. The CDR3 DNA reads TGCAGCGGCGGGACTAGCGGGAGCCTGCAGTTCTTC. This encodes CSGGTSGSLQFF.

Many counts were recorded for this clonotype. This rearrangement joins TRBV2 to TRBJ2-7; 9 bases are a match to TRBD2. CDR1 is SNHLY, CDR2 FYNNEI, per germline. CDR3 length: 14 amino acids. V was clipped by 3 bases and J by 1 base; unmatched bases: 1. As DNA, the CDR3 is TGTGCCAGCAGTGAGGGACTAGCTTCCTACGAGCAGTACTTC. Protein sequence: CASSEGLASYEQYF.

This clonotype has a count of ten or more. The chain carries TRBV7-8 and TRBJ2-7; no clear D. Trimming took off 0 bases at V and 6 bases at J, with 9 bases between the two ends. Germline CDR1 and CDR2: SGHVS and FQNEAQ. CDR3 length: 13 amino acids. As DNA, the CDR3 is TGTGCCAGCAGCTTAGCCGAGCGAGTCGAGCAGTACTTC. Amino acid sequence: CASSLAERVEQYF.

This clonotype has just a few counts. The rearrangement links TRBV19 to TRBJ2-7; 8 bases map to TRBD2. V trimming: 1 base; J trimming: 5 bases; junction bases outside the gene matches: 7. The CDR3 runs 15 residues. Germline CDR1 is LNHDA and CDR2 is SQIVND (reference sequence). The CDR3 is CASSIVKAGVDEQYF. As DNA, the CDR3 is TGTGCCAGTAGTATAGTTAAAGCGGGAGTTGACGAGCAGTACTTC.

In this sample, this clonotype turned up many times. The chain combines TRBV2 with TRBJ1-5; D may be TRBD1 (6 bases). CDR1 is SNHLY and CDR2 is FYNNEI in the germline V gene. This CDR3 is 15 amino acids long. The V end was cut by 9 bases, the J end by 0 bases, with 15 bases between. The CDR3 region is CASQGTLNSNQPQHF. The CDR3 nucleotides read TGTGCCAGTCAGGGGACCTTAAATAGCAATCAGCCCCAGCATTTT.

J is TRBJ1-1 and V is TRBV6-1; TRBD1 matches 9 bases. In germline, CDR1 is MNHNS, CDR2 SASEGT. The CDR3 runs 18 residues. Germline trimming cut 2 bases from V and 1 base from J; bases unmatched to any gene: 11. The CDR3: CASSERATGGYSNTEAFF. Written as DNA, the CDR3 is TGTGCCAGCAGTGAACGAGCCACAGGGGGCTACTCGAACACTGAAGCTTTCTTT.

This clonotype has more than one count but fewer than ten. This chain joins TRBV7-2 and TRBJ2-7; D perhaps matches TRBD1 (7 bases). The CDR3 totals 14 residues. V dropped 5 bases and J dropped 6 bases, with 17 bases sitting between them. Germline-derived CDR1 and CDR2 are SGHTA and FQGNSA. CDR3 amino acids: CASSPSGDRLEQYF. In DNA, the CDR3 is TGTGCCAGCAGCCCCTCGGGGGACAGACTCGAGCAGTACTTC.

The table lists this clonotype with a few counts. The V gene is TRBV19, the J gene TRBJ2-1; D tentatively fits TRBD1 or TRBD2 (5 bases each). In germline, CDR1 is LNHDA, CDR2 SQIVND (reference sequence). The CDR3 is 19 amino acids. V was trimmed by 6 bases and J by 5 bases, leaving 29 bases between them. The CDR3, as DNA: TGTGCCAGTAGCTTAGGGAGAGTCAGAATGAGAGTAGGGGACAATGAGCAGTTCTTC. It codes for CASSLGRVRMRVGDNEQFF.

The chain is built from TRBV6-2 or TRBV6-3 and TRBJ1-2, with TRBD1 as a possible D gene (6 bases). The germline gives CDR1 MNHEY, CDR2 SVGEGT. V lost 3 bases and J lost 4, with 9 bases in between. The CDR3 is 13 residues long. The CDR3 here is CASSYTGFYGYTF. CDR3 DNA: TGTGCCAGCAGTTATACAGGGTTCTATGGCTACACCTTC.